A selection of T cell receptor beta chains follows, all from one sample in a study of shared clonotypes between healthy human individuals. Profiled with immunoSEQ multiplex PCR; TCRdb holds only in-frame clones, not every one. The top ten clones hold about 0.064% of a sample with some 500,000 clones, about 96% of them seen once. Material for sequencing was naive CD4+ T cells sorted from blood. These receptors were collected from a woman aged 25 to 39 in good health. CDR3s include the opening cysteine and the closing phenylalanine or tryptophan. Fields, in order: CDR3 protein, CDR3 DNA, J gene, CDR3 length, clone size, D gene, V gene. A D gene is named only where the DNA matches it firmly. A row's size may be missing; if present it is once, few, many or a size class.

CDR3 protein: CASREQTYNEQFF
CDR3 DNA: TGCGCCAGCAGGGAGCAGACCTACAATGAGCAGTTCTTC
J gene: TRBJ2-1
CDR3 length: 13
clone size: .
D gene: .
V gene: TRBV5-1

CDR3 protein: CASSFAYVLDRGYNEQFF
CDR3 DNA: TGTGCCAGCAGCTTCGCTTATGTTCTCGACAGGGGCTACAATGAGCAGTTCTTC
J gene: TRBJ2-1
CDR3 length: 18
clone size: .
D gene: TRBD1
V gene: TRBV7-9

CDR3 protein: CASSIERGRGEKLFF
CDR3 DNA: TGTGCCAGTAGTATAGAGAGGGGGCGGGGTGAAAAACTGTTTTTT
J gene: TRBJ1-4
CDR3 length: 15
clone size: .
D gene: TRBD1
V gene: TRBV19

CDR3 protein: CATRPGLYNEQFF
CDR3 DNA: TGTGCCACCAGGCCGGGACTATACAATGAGCAGTTCTTC
J gene: TRBJ2-1
CDR3 length: 13
clone size: .
D gene: TRBD2
V gene: TRBV19

CDR3 protein: CASSPSRGEPQHF
CDR3 DNA: TGTGCCAGCTCACCGAGTCGGGGAGAGCCCCAGCATTTT
J gene: TRBJ1-5
CDR3 length: 13
clone size: .
D gene: .
V gene: TRBV18

CDR3 protein: CASSLTGAGANVLTF
CDR3 DNA: TGTGCCAGCAGCCTGACAGGGGCTGGGGCCAACGTCCTGACTTTC
J gene: TRBJ2-6
CDR3 length: 15
clone size: .
D gene: TRBD1
V gene: TRBV6-1

CDR3 protein: CASLWAGELFF
CDR3 DNA: TGTGCCAGCCTCTGGGCCGGGGAGCTGTTTTTT
J gene: TRBJ2-2
CDR3 length: 11
clone size: .
D gene: .
V gene: TRBV6-5

CDR3 protein: CASSLGTSEQETQYF
CDR3 DNA: TGTGCCAGCAGCTTAGGGACTAGCGAACAAGAGACCCAGTACTTC
J gene: TRBJ2-5
CDR3 length: 15
clone size: .
D gene: TRBD2
V gene: TRBV7-9

CDR3 protein: CASSDYVETQYF
CDR3 DNA: TGCGCCAGCAGTGATTATGTGGAGACCCAGTACTTC
J gene: TRBJ2-5
CDR3 length: 12
clone size: .
D gene: .
V gene: TRBV10-1

CDR3 protein: CASSLAPVRTEAFF
CDR3 DNA: TGTGCCAGCAGCTTGGCACCGGTAAGGACTGAAGCTTTCTTT
J gene: TRBJ1-1
CDR3 length: 14
clone size: once
D gene: .
V gene: TRBV5-6

CDR3 protein: CASSEPGLAGDEQYF
CDR3 DNA: TGTGCCAGCAGTGAACCGGGACTAGCGGGAGACGAGCAGTACTTC
J gene: TRBJ2-7
CDR3 length: 15
clone size: .
D gene: TRBD2
V gene: TRBV25-1

CDR3 protein: CASSLWAAESYEQYF
CDR3 DNA: TGTGCCAGCAGCTTATGGGCAGCGGAATCCTACGAGCAGTACTTC
J gene: TRBJ2-7
CDR3 length: 15
clone size: .
D gene: .
V gene: TRBV7-2

CDR3 protein: CASTKGQGSEKLFF
CDR3 DNA: TGTGCCAGCACGAAAGGACAGGGAAGTGAAAAACTGTTTTTT
J gene: TRBJ1-4
CDR3 length: 14
clone size: .
D gene: TRBD1
V gene: TRBV27

CDR3 protein: CASSGGHMNTGELFF
CDR3 DNA: TGTGCCAGCAGTGGGGGACACATGAACACCGGGGAGCTGTTTTTT
J gene: TRBJ2-2
CDR3 length: 15
clone size: .
D gene: .
V gene: TRBV6-1

CDR3 protein: CASSPEGTGIYEQYF
CDR3 DNA: TGCGCCAGCAGCCCGGAAGGGACAGGCATCTACGAGCAGTACTTC
J gene: TRBJ2-7
CDR3 length: 15
clone size: .
D gene: TRBD1
V gene: TRBV5-1

CDR3 protein: CAWRKDQRDEQFF
CDR3 DNA: TGTGCCTGGAGGAAGGACCAAAGGGATGAGCAGTTCTTC
J gene: TRBJ2-1
CDR3 length: 13
clone size: .
D gene: .
V gene: TRBV30

CDR3 protein: CASSSTTGGTEAFF
CDR3 DNA: TGTGCCAGCAGCTCAACGACAGGGGGGACTGAAGCTTTCTTT
J gene: TRBJ1-1
CDR3 length: 14
clone size: .
D gene: TRBD1
V gene: TRBV7-9

CDR3 protein: CASSQVQTSGSYEQYF
CDR3 DNA: TGTGCCAGCAGCCAAGTTCAGACTAGCGGGAGTTACGAGCAGTACTTC
J gene: TRBJ2-7
CDR3 length: 16
clone size: .
D gene: TRBD2
V gene: TRBV4-2

CDR3 protein: CASSPGGQSTFF
CDR3 DNA: TGTGCCAGCAGCCCCGGGGGGCAGTCAACTTTCTTT
J gene: TRBJ1-1
CDR3 length: 12
clone size: once
D gene: .
V gene: TRBV7-9

CDR3 protein: CASRRDRDTGYTF
CDR3 DNA: TGTGCCAGCAGACGAGACCGGGACACCGGCTACACCTTC
J gene: TRBJ1-2
CDR3 length: 13
clone size: .
D gene: .
V gene: TRBV7-2

CDR3 protein: CASSWGTETYNEQFF
CDR3 DNA: TGTGCCAGCAGCTGGGGGACAGAAACCTACAATGAGCAGTTCTTC
J gene: TRBJ2-1
CDR3 length: 15
clone size: .
D gene: TRBD1
V gene: TRBV7-9

CDR3 protein: CASSLYGDYWEQYF
CDR3 DNA: TGTGCCAGCAGCTTGTACGGGGACTACTGGGAGCAGTACTTC
J gene: TRBJ2-7
CDR3 length: 14
clone size: .
D gene: TRBD2
V gene: TRBV5-6